Below are 24 T cell receptor beta chains sequenced from a single sample in a study of CD8+CD57+ T cells in acquired aplastic anemia (dated by TCRdb to between 2018 and 2020). Expansion of CD8+CD57+ cells had been shown by flow cytometry in the patients chosen for sequencing. Sequenced on an Illumina HiSeq 2000. Genomic DNA was used as template for profiling of TCR beta VDJ combinations and CDR3 sequences. The raw public data were reprocessed by TCRdb itself: fastp quality trimming at Q25, MiXCR clonotype calling, in-frame beta chains only. CDR3 protein duplicates are merged, each entry listing the most common genes and DNA. In all, the sample holds roughly 500,000 distinct CDR3 sequences, and less than 35% of those were seen once. 0.75% to 0.95% of the sample is taken by the ten largest. Material for sequencing was sorted CD4+, CD8+, or CD8+CD57+ T cells (not recorded which) from PBMCs. The receptors here all came from a human donor with aplastic anemia.

In this sample, this clonotype turned up many times. The V call is TRBV20-1, the J call TRBJ1-5; TRBD1 aligns across 7 bases. CDR3 length equals 13 residues. With V trimmed by 5 bases and J by 5 bases, 6 bases remained unmatched. Per the germline V gene, CDR1 is DFQATT and CDR2 is SNEGSKA (reference sequence). The CDR3 region has the DNA TGCAGTGCTCCAGGGGGTGAACATCAGCCCCAGCATTTT. The encoded protein is CSAPGGEHQPQHF.

The genes are TRBV15 and TRBJ1-2; 9 bases match TRBD1. The CDR3 runs to 14 residues. In germline, CDR1 is LNHNV, CDR2 YYDKDF (reference sequence). Unmatched junction bases numbered 4, after V lost 5 bases and J lost 3 bases. The CDR3 here is CATSGRQGDYGYTF. CDR3 coding DNA: TGTGCCACCAGCGGACGACAGGGGGACTATGGCTACACCTTC.

CDR3 DNA: TGTGCCAGCAGCAGTAGCGGGGGTTCTCAGCCCCAGCATTTT. This gives the protein CASSSSGGSQPQHF. V usage is TRBV2 and J usage is TRBJ1-5; TRBD1 might be the D (5 bases). The CDR3 covers 14 residues. Trimming stripped 6 bases from V and 6 bases from J, with 15 bases between. Germline assignment: CDR1 SNHLY and CDR2 FYNNEI. Looking up the rest from reference TRBV2 and TRBJ1-5 gives the full variable domain: EPEVTQTPSHQVTQMGQEVILRCVPISNHLYFYWYRQILGQKVEFLVSFYNNEISEKSEIFDDQFSVERPDGSNFTLKIRSTKLEDSAMYFCASSSSGGSQPQHFGDGTRLSIL.

This clonotype was recorded at least ten times. This chain links TRBV10-2 with TRBJ2-7, with D tentatively TRBD1 or TRBD2 (5 bases each). In germline, CDR1 is WSHSY, CDR2 SAAADI. V was cut by 6 bases and J by 6 bases, with 12 bases left in between. This CDR3 comprises 12 residues. The CDR3 region is CASSRERGEQYF. The CDR3 DNA reads as TGCGCCAGCAGCAGGGAGCGCGGCGAGCAGTACTTC.

The V and J genes are TRBV19 and TRBJ1-5, with TRBD1 matching 7 bases. This CDR3 has 14 amino acids. V shed 7 bases and J 3 bases; nucleotides not matched to a gene: 6. Germline V gives CDR1 LNHDA, CDR2 SQIVND (reference sequence). The DNA for the CDR3 is TGTGCCAGTACGAGGGGGACAGACAATCAGCCCCAGCATTTT. Translated: CASTRGTDNQPQHF.

This clonotype appeared a few times. This sequence joins TRBV24-1 and TRBJ2-5, with TRBD1 as a possible D gene (6 bases). The CDR3 has 15 amino acids. Trimming stripped 1 base from V and 2 bases from J, with 10 bases between. Germline V CDR1 and CDR2: KGHDR, SFDVKD. The CDR3 DNA follows: TGTGCCACCAGTGATTTCAAGGACAGACAAGAGACCCAGTACTTC. It is translated as CATSDFKDRQETQYF.

This clonotype was detected many times. The chain carries TRBV18 and TRBJ2-7, with D possibly being TRBD2 (6 bases). V lost 6 bases to trimming and J lost 7 bases, with 7 bases between them. Germline lookup yields CDR1 KGHSH and CDR2 LQKENI. The CDR3 covers 10 residues. The CDR3, as DNA: TGTGCCAGCTCGGGGGGAGAGCAGTACTTC. Protein sequence: CASSGGEQYF.

The chain carries TRBV5-6 and TRBJ2-3; D call uncertain. The CDR3 runs 14 residues. V was pared by 2 bases and J by 3 bases, with 10 bases between. From germline, CDR1 is SGHDT and CDR2 YYEEEE. CDR3 residues: CASSFTVDTDTQYF. In DNA form, the CDR3 reads TGTGCCAGCAGCTTCACGGTTGATACAGATACGCAGTATTTT.

This clonotype showed up just a few times. Possible read error: a much larger clone is one base away. The chain has TRBV3-1 and TRBJ2-7; D uncertain. Germline values: CDR1 LGHDT, CDR2 YNNKEL (reference sequence). CDR3 length equals 12 residues. V lost 4 bases, J lost 3 bases, and 7 bases lay in between. The CDR3 region has the DNA TGTGCCAGCAGCCGGGGAAACTACGAGCAGTACTTC. Its protein is CASSRGNYEQYF.

This clonotype was seen more than once but under ten times. V is TRBV9 and J is TRBJ1-3; 10 nucleotides align to TRBD1. CDR1 and CDR2 from the germline V gene are SGDLS and YYNGEE. CDR3 length: 18 residues. J lost 2 bases, V lost 3 bases, and 11 bases had no gene match. CDR3 amino acids: CASSGGGGQGIAGNTIYF. The CDR3 DNA follows: TGTGCCAGCAGCGGAGGTGGGGGACAGGGGATCGCTGGAAACACCATATATTTT.

About this clonotype itself: An end of the junction differs from the germline gene, which may be a read error. The chain is built from TRBV12-3 or TRBV12-4 and TRBJ1-5, with 8 bases aligning to TRBD1. The CDR3 spans 14 residues. CDR3 coding DNA: TGTGCCGGCAGTTTACAGGGGGGCAATCAGCCCCAGCATTTT. The encoded protein is CAGSLQGGNQPQHF.

The rearrangement uses TRBV10-3 and TRBJ1-2; D not certain. The V and J ends lost 4 bases and 4 bases respectively, with 10 bases between them. CDR3 length: 13 residues. The germline V gene has CDR1 ENHRY and CDR2 SYGVKD. CDR3 DNA: TGTGCCATCAGTGGTCTAGGCTCCTATGGCTACACCTTC. Its protein product is CAISGLGSYGYTF.

This clonotype was detected a few times. The rearrangement links TRBV7-2 to TRBJ2-1, with no clear D. The germline V gene encodes CDR1 SGHTA and CDR2 FQGNSA. The V end lost 1 base, the J end lost 9 bases, and 10 bases lay between the germline ends. The CDR3 length is 13 residues. The CDR3 sequence is CASSLGWDLEQFF. In DNA, the CDR3 is TGTGCCAGCAGCTTAGGGTGGGATCTTGAGCAGTTCTTC. The entire variable domain, with the rest obtained from reference TRBV7-2 and TRBJ2-1, is as follows: GAGVSQSPSNKVTEKGKDVELRCDPISGHTALYWYRQSLGQGLEFLIYFQGNSAPDKSGLPSDRFSAERTGGSVSTLTIQRTQQEDSAVYLCASSLGWDLEQFFGPGTRLTVL.

This clonotype was observed a handful of times. CDR3 DNA: TGTGCCAGCAGCTTGTTCGGAGGGGGCGAAAATCAGCCCCAGCATTTT. Amino acid sequence: CASSLFGGGENQPQHF. V and J are TRBV5-5 and TRBJ1-5; 7 bases fit TRBD1. J gave up 4 bases and V 1 base, and 8 bases lay outside the gene matches. CDR3 length: 16 amino acids. Germline CDR1 is SGHKS and CDR2 is YYEKEE (reference sequence).

This clonotype was picked up many times. The V call is TRBV7-8, the J call TRBJ1-3; 10 nucleotides align to TRBD1. V lost 6 bases and J lost 4; bases outside the gene matches: 6. This CDR3 spans 15 amino acids. Germline CDR1 is SGHVS and CDR2 is FQNEAQ. DNA of the CDR3: TGTGCCAGCAGAGTGGACAGGGGGGGCGGAAACACCATATATTTT. Encoded protein: CASRVDRGGGNTIYF.

This clonotype was seen many times. This chain links TRBV5-6 with TRBJ2-7; 10 nucleotides match TRBD1. The CDR3 has 14 amino acids. Looked up from germline, CDR1 is SGHDT and CDR2 is YYEEEE. Trimming cost V 8 bases and J 5 bases; bases outside gene matches: 10. As DNA, the CDR3 is TGTGCCAGTAGCCAGGGACAGGGGCGCGACGAGCAGTACTTC. Protein product: CASSQGQGRDEQYF. The variable domain in full, completed from reference TRBV5-6 and TRBJ2-7, reads DAGVTQSPTHLIKTRGQQVTLRCSPKSGHDTVSWYQQALGQGPQFIFQYYEEEERQRGNFPDRFSGHQFPNYSSELNVNALLLGDSALYLCASSQGQGRDEQYFGPGTRLTVT.

V and J are TRBV6-5 and TRBJ2-7; D tentatively reads TRBD1 or TRBD2 (5 bases each). The germline V gene encodes CDR1 MNHEY and CDR2 SVGAGI. The CDR3 runs 16 residues. V lost 4 bases and J 1 base, leaving 17 bases between the germline ends. The CDR3 sequence: CASSSGSGLGSYEQYF. Written as DNA, the CDR3 is TGTGCCAGCAGTTCCGGATCGGGGCTCGGATCCTACGAGCAGTACTTC.

CDR3 coding DNA: TGTGCCAGCAGAACCGGGGCAGGGAGCTCCTACGAGCAGTACTTC. Residues: CASRTGAGSSYEQYF. The rearrangement uses TRBV2 and TRBJ2-7, with D perhaps given as TRBD1 or TRBD2 (5 bases each). Germline V CDR1 and CDR2: SNHLY, FYNNEI. V was shortened by 6 bases and J by 0 bases, with 15 bases between the two germline ends. The CDR3 runs to 15 residues.

With regard to this clonotype: Relative to the germline gene, one junction end is altered; a read error may explain this. The chain employs TRBV7-9 and TRBJ1-3; D gene ambiguous. Germline V lookup: CDR1 SEHNR, CDR2 FQNEAQ (reference sequence). This CDR3 has 14 amino acids. DNA of the CDR3: TGTGCCAGCAGCTTAGCCCTCTCTGGAAGCACCATATATTTT. Translating it yields CASSLALSGSTIYF.

This chain links TRBV5-6 with TRBJ2-7; D might be TRBD1 (6 bases). The germline V and J ends were trimmed by 0 bases and 3 bases, with 7 bases remaining between them. This CDR3 has 13 amino acids. Germline-derived CDR1 and CDR2 are SGHDT and YYEEEE. The CDR3 is CASSLGDNYEQYF. The CDR3 nucleotides read TGTGCCAGCAGCTTGGGGGACAACTACGAGCAGTACTTC. Variable domain in full (rest from reference TRBV5-6 and TRBJ2-7): DAGVTQSPTHLIKTRGQQVTLRCSPKSGHDTVSWYQQALGQGPQFIFQYYEEEERQRGNFPDRFSGHQFPNYSSELNVNALLLGDSALYLCASSLGDNYEQYFGPGTRLTVT.

The genes are TRBV12-3 or TRBV12-4 and TRBJ2-7; TRBD2 might be the D (5 bases). The V end lost 1 base, the J end lost 11 bases, and 15 bases lay between the germline ends. This CDR3 has 13 amino acids. The CDR3 sequence: CASSLEERGPKYF. Here the CDR3 DNA reads TGTGCCAGCAGTTTAGAGGAACGGGGTCCCAAGTACTTC.

This clonotype showed up many times. The chain couples TRBV20-1 to TRBJ1-5; D possibly corresponds to TRBD1 (6 bases). The CDR3 runs to 15 residues. In germline, CDR1 is DFQATT, CDR2 SNEGSKA (reference sequence). Between the trimmed V and J ends, which lost 2 bases and 1 base, there was a span of 12 bases. CDR3 sequence: CSARPGGESNQPQHF. CDR3 coding DNA: TGCAGTGCTAGACCGGGGGGCGAGAGCAATCAGCCCCAGCATTTT.

This clonotype occurred many times. The chain recombines TRBV2 with TRBJ1-2; no clear D. Germline V gives CDR1 SNHLY, CDR2 FYNNEI. The CDR3 runs to 16 residues. The V end lost 5 bases, the J end lost 2 bases, and 18 bases lay between the germline ends. CDR3 region: CASSQLIPTVNYGYTF. The CDR3, as DNA: TGTGCCAGCAGTCAATTAATCCCGACCGTCAACTATGGCTACACCTTC.

About this clonotype: It may be a read error: a sequence one base away is much more abundant. The CDR3 spells CASSPHHRGDYEQYF. The CDR3 DNA reads TGTGCCAGCAGCCCGCACCACAGGGGAGACTACGAGCAGTACTTC. V is TRBV9 and J is TRBJ2-7; 7 positions match TRBD1. Germline V CDR1 and CDR2: SGDLS, YYNGEE. This CDR3 is built from 15 residues. With V trimmed by 4 bases and J by 3 bases, 10 bases remained unmatched.